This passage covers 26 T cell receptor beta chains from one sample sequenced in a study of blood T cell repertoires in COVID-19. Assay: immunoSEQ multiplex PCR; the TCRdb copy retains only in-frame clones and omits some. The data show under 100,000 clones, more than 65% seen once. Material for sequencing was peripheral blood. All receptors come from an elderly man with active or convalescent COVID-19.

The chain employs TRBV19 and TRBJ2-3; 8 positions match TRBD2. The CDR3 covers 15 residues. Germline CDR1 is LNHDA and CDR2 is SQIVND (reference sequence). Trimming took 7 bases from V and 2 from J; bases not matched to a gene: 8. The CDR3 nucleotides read TGTGCCAGTATTGACCGCGGGGGGCCCACAGATACGCAGTATTTT. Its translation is CASIDRGGPTDTQYF.

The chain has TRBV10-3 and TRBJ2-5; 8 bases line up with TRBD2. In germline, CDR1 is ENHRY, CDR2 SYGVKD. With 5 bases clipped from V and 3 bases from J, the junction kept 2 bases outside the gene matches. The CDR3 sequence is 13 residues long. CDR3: CAISPTSEETQYF. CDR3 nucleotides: TGTGCCATCAGTCCGACTAGCGAAGAGACCCAGTACTTC.

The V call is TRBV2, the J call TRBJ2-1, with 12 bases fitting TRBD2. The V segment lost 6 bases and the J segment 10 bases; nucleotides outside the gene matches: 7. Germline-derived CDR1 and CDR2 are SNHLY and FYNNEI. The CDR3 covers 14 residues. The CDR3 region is CASSQTSGGGEQFF. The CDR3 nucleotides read TGTGCCAGCAGCCAGACTAGCGGGGGCGGGGAGCAGTTCTTC.

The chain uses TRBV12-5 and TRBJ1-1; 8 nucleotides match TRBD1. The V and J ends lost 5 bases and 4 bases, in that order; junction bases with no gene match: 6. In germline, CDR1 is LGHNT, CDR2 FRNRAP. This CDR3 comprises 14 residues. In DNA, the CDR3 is TGTGCTAGTGGTCCCGACAGGGGCGGCACTGAAGCTTTCTTT. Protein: CASGPDRGGTEAFF.

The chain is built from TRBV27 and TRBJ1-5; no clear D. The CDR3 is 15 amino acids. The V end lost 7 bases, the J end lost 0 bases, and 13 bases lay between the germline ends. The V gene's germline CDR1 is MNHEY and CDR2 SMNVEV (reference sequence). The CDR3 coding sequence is TGTGCCAGCACGGGGTCCCCGTATAGCAATCAGCCCCAGCATTTT. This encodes CASTGSPYSNQPQHF.

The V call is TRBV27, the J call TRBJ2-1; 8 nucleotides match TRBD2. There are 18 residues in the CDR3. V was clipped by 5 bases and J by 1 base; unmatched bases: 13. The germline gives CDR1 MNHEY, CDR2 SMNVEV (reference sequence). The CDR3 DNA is TGTGCCAGCAGTGCACTCGGGGGGCGGGGGGTATCCTACAATGAGCAGTTCTTC. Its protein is CASSALGGRGVSYNEQFF.

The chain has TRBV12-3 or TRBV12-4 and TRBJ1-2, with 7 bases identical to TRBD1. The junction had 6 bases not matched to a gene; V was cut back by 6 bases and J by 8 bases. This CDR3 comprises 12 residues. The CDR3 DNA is TGTGCCAGCAGGAGACAGGGCTCCGGCTACACCTTC. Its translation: CASRRQGSGYTF.

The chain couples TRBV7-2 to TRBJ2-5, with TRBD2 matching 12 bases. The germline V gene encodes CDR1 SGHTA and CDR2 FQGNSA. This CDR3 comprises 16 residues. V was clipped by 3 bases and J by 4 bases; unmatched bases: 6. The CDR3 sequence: CASSFSSGGAGETQYF. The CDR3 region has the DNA TGTGCCAGCAGCTTTTCTAGCGGGGGGGCGGGAGAGACCCAGTACTTC.

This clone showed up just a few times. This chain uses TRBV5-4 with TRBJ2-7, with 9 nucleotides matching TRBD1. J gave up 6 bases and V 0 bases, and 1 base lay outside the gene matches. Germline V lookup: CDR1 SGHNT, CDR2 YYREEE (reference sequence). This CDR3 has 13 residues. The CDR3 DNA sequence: TGTGCCAGCAGCTTGGTGGGACAGGGCGAGCAGTACTTC. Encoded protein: CASSLVGQGEQYF. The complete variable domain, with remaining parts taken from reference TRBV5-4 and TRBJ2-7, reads ETGVTQSPTHLIKTRGQQVTLRCSSQSGHNTVSWYQQALGQGPQFIFQYYREEENGRGNFPPRFSGLQFPNYSSELNVNALELDDSALYLCASSLVGQGEQYFGPGTRLTVT.

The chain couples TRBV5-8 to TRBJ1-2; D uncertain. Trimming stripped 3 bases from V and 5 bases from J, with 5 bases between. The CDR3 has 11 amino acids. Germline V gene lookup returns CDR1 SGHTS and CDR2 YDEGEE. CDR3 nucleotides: TGTGCCAGCAGCTCCTTTTATGGCTACACCTTC. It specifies CASSSFYGYTF.

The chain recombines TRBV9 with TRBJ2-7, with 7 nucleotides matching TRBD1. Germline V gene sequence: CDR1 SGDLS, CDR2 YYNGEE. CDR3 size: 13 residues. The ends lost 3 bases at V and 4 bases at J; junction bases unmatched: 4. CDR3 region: CASSGLTGYEQYF. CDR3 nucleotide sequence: TGTGCCAGCAGCGGCTTGACAGGGTACGAGCAGTACTTC. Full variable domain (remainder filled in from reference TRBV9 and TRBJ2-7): DSGVTQTPKHLITATGQRVTLRCSPRSGDLSVYWYQQSLDQGLQFLIQYYNGEERAKGNILERFSAQQFPDLHSELNLSSLELGDSALYFCASSGLTGYEQYFGPGTRLTVT.

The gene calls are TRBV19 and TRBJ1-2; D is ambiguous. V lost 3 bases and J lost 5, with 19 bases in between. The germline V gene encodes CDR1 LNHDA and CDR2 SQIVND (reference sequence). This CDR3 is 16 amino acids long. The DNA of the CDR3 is TGTGCCAGTAGTATCTTCGGAGGCACCGAACGATATGGCTACACCTTC. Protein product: CASSIFGGTERYGYTF.

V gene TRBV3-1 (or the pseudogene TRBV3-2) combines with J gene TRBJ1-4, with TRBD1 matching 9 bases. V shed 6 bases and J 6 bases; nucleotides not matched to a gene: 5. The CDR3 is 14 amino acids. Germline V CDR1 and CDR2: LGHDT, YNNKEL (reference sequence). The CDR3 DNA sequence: TGTGCCAGCAGACCGACAGGGGGGGATGAAAAACTGTTTTTT. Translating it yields CASRPTGGDEKLFF.

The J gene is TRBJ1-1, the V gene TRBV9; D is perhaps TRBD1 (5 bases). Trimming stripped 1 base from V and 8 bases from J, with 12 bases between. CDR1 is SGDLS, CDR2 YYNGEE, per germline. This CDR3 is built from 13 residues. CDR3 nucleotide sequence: TGTGCCAGCAGCGTACTCCAGGGATCGGAAGCTTTCTTT. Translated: CASSVLQGSEAFF.

DNA for the CDR3: TGTGCCAGTAGTATAGTTGGCAGTCCAAAGGAGGACATTCAGTACTTC. Translation gives CASSIVGSPKEDIQYF. V usage is TRBV19 and J usage is TRBJ2-4, with TRBD2 as a possible D gene (5 bases). Trimming left V 1 base short and J 8 bases short, with 18 bases between. CDR1 and CDR2 from the germline V gene are LNHDA and SQIVND (reference sequence). The CDR3 is made up of 16 amino acids.

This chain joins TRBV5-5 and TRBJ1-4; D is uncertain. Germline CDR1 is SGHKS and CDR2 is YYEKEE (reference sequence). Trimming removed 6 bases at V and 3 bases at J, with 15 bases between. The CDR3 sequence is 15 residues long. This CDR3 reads CASTYSGSANEKLFF. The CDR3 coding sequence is TGTGCCAGCACCTACAGCGGCAGTGCTAATGAAAAACTGTTTTTT.

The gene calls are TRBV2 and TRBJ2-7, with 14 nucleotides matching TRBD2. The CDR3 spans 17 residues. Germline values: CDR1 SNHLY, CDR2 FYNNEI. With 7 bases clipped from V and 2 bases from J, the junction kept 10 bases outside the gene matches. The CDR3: CASNRPGTSGGPYEQYF. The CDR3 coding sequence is TGTGCCAGCAATCGTCCCGGGACTAGCGGGGGACCCTACGAGCAGTACTTC.

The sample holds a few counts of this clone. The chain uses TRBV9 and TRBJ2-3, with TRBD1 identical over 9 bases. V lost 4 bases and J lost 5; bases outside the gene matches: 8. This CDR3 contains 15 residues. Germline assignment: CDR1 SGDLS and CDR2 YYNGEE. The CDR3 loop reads CASSPRTGEEDTQYF. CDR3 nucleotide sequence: TGTGCCAGCAGCCCTCGGACAGGGGAGGAAGATACGCAGTATTTT. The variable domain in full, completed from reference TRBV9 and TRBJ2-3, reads DSGVTQTPKHLITATGQRVTLRCSPRSGDLSVYWYQQSLDQGLQFLIQYYNGEERAKGNILERFSAQQFPDLHSELNLSSLELGDSALYFCASSPRTGEEDTQYFGPGTRLTVL.

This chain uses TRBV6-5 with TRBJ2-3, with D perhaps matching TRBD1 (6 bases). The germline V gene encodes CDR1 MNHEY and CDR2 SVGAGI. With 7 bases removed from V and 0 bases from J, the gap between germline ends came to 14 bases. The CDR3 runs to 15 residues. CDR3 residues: CASTITQGSTDTQYF. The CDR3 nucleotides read TGTGCCAGCACCATAACACAGGGAAGCACAGATACGCAGTATTTT.

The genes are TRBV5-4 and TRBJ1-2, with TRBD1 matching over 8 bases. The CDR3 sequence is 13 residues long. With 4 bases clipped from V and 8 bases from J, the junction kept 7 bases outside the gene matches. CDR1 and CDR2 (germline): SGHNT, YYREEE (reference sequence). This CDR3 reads CASSPDRVIGYTF. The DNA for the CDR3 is TGTGCCAGCAGCCCGGACAGGGTCATCGGCTACACCTTC. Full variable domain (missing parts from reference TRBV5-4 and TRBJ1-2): ETGVTQSPTHLIKTRGQQVTLRCSSQSGHNTVSWYQQALGQGPQFIFQYYREEENGRGNFPPRFSGLQFPNYSSELNVNALELDDSALYLCASSPDRVIGYTFGSGTRLTVV.

The CDR3 nucleotides read TGTGCCAGCAGCGTAGGGACAGCCGGGGAGCTGTTTTTT. This sequence encodes CASSVGTAGELFF. The gene calls are TRBV9 and TRBJ2-2, with D maybe TRBD1 (6 bases). This CDR3 is built from 13 residues. V dropped 0 bases and J dropped 6 bases, with 6 bases sitting between them. The germline V gene encodes CDR1 SGDLS and CDR2 YYNGEE.

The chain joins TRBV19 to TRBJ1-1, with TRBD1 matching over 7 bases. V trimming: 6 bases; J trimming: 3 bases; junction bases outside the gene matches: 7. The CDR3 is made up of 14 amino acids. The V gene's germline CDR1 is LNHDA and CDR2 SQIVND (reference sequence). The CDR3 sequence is CASRPQGSDTEAFF. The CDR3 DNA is TGTGCCAGTAGACCACAGGGGTCGGACACTGAAGCTTTCTTT.

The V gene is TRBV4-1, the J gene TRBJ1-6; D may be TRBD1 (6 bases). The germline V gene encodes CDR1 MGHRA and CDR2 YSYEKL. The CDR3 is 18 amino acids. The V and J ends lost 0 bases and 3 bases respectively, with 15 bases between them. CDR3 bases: TGCGCCAGCAGCCAAGAATTGGCAGGGGTGAACTATAATTCACCCCTCCACTTT. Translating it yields CASSQELAGVNYNSPLHF.

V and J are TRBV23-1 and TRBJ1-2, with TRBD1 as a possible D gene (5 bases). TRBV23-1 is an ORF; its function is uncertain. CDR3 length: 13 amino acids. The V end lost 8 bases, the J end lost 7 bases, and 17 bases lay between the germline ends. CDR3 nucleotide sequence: TGCGCCAGCCTCAATCGGGGGAGGCTTGGCTACACCTTC. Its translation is CASLNRGRLGYTF.

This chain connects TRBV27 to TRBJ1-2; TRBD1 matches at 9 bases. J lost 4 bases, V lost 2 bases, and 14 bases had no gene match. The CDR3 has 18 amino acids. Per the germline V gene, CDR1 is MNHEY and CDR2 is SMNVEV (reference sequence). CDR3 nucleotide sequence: TGTGCCAGCAGTTTAAAAGGTCCGTCGGGGACAGGGTTCTATGGCTACACCTTC. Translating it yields CASSLKGPSGTGFYGYTF.

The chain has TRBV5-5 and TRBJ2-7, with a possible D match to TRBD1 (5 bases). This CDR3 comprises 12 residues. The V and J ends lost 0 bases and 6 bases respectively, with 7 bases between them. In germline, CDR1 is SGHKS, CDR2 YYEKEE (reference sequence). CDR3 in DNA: TGTGCCAGCAGCTTGGGGGGCCCCGAGCAGTACTTC. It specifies CASSLGGPEQYF.